A selection of T cell receptor beta chains follows, all from one sample in a study of T cell responses to AZD1222 COVID-19 vaccine. Data came from immunoSEQ multiplex PCR; TCRdb stores just in-frame clones and leaves some out. The sample consists of under 200,000 clones, roughly 92% of them appearing once. This specimen was peripheral blood, taken on day 0 of AZD1222 vaccination. All receptors derive from an adult in good health. The conserved cysteine and the conserved F or W are not part of the CDR3 here. Each record gives: V gene, D gene, CDR3 protein. A D gene is named only where the DNA matches it firmly.

>TRBV21-1|NA
ASSAPQTATNTGELF
>TRBV7-9|NA
ASSLVGRSGYGYT
>TRBV3-1/TRBV3-2|NA
ASSLSNTEAF
>TRBV7-9|NA
ASSRDMNTEAF
>TRBV5-1|TRBD1
ASSLGQGGEKLF
>TRBV30|NA
AWSVPGAGNTIY
>TRBV7-3|TRBD1
ASSSPQGTRNEQF
>TRBV5-4|TRBD1
ASSLAGGSNEKLF
>TRBV5-5|NA
ASSLKGRSHEKLF
>TRBV19|TRBD1
ASSIAGGNTEAF
>TRBV5-5|NA
ASSPGTFYEQY
>TRBV5-6|NA
ASSFGGALTNIQY
>TRBV4-1|NA
ASSQEKWRDAEAF
>TRBV30|NA
AWSPPVTNYGYT
>TRBV5-6|TRBD1
ASSFGTVSYTGELF
>TRBV11-1|TRBD1
ASTPDRNPYEQY
>TRBV4-2|TRBD1
ASSQVLGQGALETQY
>TRBV6-5|TRBD1
ASSRTGSSPLH
>TRBV10-2|TRBD2
ASSPVAGGRTGELF
>TRBV2|TRBD1
ASTRRQGTVSQPQH
>TRBV2|NA
ASSPQGSLGYT
>TRBV5-1|NA
ASSPLERYEQY
>TRBV11-3|NA
ASSLGANTEAF
>TRBV5-1|NA
ASSLGSGVKGGYT
>TRBV6-5|TRBD1
ASRRTGGSFVGQY
>TRBV19|NA
ASSSPGQTYEQY
>TRBV25-1|TRBD1
ASSDFKQGVRKLF
>TRBV7-3|TRBD2
ASNSGLAADTQY
>TRBV2|NA
ASSERSFGETQY
>TRBV11-2|TRBD1
ASSSGQGLNTEAF
>TRBV30|NA
ASSQSNTEAF
>TRBV5-1|TRBD1
ASSFGQGDSPLH
>TRBV19|NA
ASSIDPSTDTQY
>TRBV7-8|NA
ASSLGGPREGTEAF
>TRBV5-5|NA
ASSLAGIAQETQY
>TRBV18|NA
ASSLGRQY
>TRBV5-1|TRBD1
ASSLDNRGHTEAF
>TRBV2|NA
ASRTNQQAGYT
>TRBV30|NA
AWSVRYEQY
>TRBV2|TRBD2
ASRWTSGGPDTQY
>TRBV27|NA
ASSLGIRPGGYT
>TRBV6-2/TRBV6-3|NA
ASSYISNEQF
>TRBV11-3|TRBD1
ASSFQGVYNEQF
>TRBV29-1|NA
SVELVGRTEAF
>TRBV25-1|TRBD1
ASSATGTHGYT
>TRBV6-1|NA
ASSEALRRDNQPQH
>TRBV11-2|NA
ASSSGAAYEQY
>TRBV6-6|TRBD1
ASTKDRDGSPLH
>TRBV5-6|NA
ASSSFQTNYGYT
>TRBV19|NA
ASSSRGFNEQF
>TRBV27|NA
ASSLGFRPAGSPLH
>TRBV7-2|NA
ASSPVGTVYGYT
>TRBV30|TRBD2
AQGTSGIGATDTQY
>TRBV6-5|NA
ASSYSLWQGSDTQY
>TRBV5-5|TRBD1
ASSLAVGQANEKLF